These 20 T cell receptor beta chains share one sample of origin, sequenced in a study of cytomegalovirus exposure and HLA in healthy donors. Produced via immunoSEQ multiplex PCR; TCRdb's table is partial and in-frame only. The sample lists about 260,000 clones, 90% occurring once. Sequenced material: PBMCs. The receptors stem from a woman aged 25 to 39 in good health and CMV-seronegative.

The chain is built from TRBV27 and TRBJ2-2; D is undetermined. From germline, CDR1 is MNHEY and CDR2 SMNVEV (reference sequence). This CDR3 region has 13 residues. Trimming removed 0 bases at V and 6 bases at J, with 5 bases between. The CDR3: CASSLSMSGELFF. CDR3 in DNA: TGTGCCAGCAGTTTATCGATGTCCGGGGAGCTGTTTTTT.

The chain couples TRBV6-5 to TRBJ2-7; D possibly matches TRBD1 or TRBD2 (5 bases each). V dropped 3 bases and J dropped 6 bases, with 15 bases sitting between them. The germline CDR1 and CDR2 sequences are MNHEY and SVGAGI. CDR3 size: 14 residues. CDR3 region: CASSYGAGGSEQYF. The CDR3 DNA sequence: TGTGCCAGCAGTTATGGGGCGGGCGGGTCCGAGCAGTACTTC.

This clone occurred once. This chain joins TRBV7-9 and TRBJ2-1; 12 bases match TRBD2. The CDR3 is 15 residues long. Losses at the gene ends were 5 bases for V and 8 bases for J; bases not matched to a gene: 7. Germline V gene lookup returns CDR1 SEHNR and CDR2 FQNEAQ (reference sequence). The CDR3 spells CASSTGLAGFYEQFF. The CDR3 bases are TGTGCCAGCAGCACCGGACTAGCGGGATTCTATGAGCAGTTCTTC.

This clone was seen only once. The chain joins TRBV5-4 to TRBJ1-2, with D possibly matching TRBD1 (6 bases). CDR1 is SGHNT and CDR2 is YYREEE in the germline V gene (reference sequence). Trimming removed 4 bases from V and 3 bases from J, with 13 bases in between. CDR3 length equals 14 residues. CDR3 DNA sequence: TGTGCCAGCAGCGAAGAGACAGGCTACTATGGCTACACCTTC. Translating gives CASSEETGYYGYTF.

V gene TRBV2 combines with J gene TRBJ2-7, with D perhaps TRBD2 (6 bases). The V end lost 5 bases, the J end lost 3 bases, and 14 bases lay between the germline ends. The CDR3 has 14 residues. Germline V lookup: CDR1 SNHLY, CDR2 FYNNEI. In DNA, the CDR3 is TGTGCCAGCAGTCGGACGGGGGTAGGCTACGAGCAGTACTTC. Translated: CASSRTGVGYEQYF.

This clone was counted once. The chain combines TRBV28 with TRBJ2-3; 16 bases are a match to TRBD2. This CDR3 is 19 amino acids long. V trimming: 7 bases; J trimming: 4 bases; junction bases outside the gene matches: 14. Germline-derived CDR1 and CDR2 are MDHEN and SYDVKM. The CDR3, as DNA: TGTGCCAGCACTTCCACCGGGACTAGCGGGAGGGCCACGGCAGATACGCAGTATTTT. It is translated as CASTSTGTSGRATADTQYF.

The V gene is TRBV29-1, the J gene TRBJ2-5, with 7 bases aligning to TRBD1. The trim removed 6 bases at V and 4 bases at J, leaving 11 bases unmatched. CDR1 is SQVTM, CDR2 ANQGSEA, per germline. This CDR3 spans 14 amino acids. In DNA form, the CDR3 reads TGCAGCGTCTTCCCGACAGGGTTCGTAGAGACCCAGTACTTC. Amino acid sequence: CSVFPTGFVETQYF. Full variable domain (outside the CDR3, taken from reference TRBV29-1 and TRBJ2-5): SAVISQKPSRDICQRGTSLTIQCQVDSQVTMMFWYRQQPGQSLTLIATANQGSEATYESGFVIDKFPISRPNLTFSTLTVSNMSPEDSSIYLCSVFPTGFVETQYFGPGTRLLVL.

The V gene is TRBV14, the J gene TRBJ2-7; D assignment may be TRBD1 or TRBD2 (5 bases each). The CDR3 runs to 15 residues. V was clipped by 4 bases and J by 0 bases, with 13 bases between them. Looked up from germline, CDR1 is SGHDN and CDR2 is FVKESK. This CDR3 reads CASSLRGRGSYEQYF. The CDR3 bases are TGTGCCAGCAGCCTCCGGGGTAGGGGCTCCTACGAGCAGTACTTC.

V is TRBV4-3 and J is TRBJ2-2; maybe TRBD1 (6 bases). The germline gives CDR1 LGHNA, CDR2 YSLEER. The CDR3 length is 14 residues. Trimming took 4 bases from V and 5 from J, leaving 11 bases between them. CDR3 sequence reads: CASSPNRVTGELFF. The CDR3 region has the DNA TGCGCCAGCAGCCCTAACAGGGTAACCGGGGAGCTGTTTTTT.

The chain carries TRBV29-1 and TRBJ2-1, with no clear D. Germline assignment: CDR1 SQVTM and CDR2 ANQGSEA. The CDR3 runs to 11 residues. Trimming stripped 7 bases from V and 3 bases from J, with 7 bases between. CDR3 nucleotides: TGCAGCGGGGGTTACTACAATGAGCAGTTCTTC. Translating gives CSGGYYNEQFF.

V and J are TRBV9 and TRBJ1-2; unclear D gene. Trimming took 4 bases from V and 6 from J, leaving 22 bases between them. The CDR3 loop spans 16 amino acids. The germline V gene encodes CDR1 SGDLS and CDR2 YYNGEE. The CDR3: CASSPKNEGLYDGYTF. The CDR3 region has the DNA TGTGCCAGCAGCCCGAAAAACGAAGGGCTCTACGATGGCTACACCTTC.

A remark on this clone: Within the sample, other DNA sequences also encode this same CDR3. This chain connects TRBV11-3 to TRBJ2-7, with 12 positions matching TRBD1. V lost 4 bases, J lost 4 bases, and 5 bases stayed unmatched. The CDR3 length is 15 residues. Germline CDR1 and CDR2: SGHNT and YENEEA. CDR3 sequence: CASSSPGQGAYEQYF. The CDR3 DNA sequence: TGTGCCAGCAGCTCCCCGGGACAGGGGGCGTACGAGCAGTACTTC.

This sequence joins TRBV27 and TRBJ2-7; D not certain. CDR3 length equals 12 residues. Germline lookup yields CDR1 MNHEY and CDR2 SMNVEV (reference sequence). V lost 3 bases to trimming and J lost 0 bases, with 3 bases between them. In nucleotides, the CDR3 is TGTGCCAGCAGTTTCCGCTCCTACGAGCAGTACTTC. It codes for CASSFRSYEQYF.

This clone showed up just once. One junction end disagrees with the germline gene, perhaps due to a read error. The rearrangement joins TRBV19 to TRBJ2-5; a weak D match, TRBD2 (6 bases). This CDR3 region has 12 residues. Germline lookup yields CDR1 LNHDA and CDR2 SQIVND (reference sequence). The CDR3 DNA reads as TGTGCCAGTAGTATAGATCGGGAGATCCAGTACTTC. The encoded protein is CASSIDREIQYF.

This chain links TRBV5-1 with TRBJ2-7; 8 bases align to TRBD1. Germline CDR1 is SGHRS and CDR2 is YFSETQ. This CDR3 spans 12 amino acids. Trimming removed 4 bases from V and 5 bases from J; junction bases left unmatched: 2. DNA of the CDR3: TGCGCCAGCAGCGAACAGGGGGACGAGCAGTACTTC. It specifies CASSEQGDEQYF.

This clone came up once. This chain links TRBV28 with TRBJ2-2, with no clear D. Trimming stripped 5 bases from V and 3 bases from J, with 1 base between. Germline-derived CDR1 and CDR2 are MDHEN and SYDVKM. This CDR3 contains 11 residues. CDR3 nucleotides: TGTGCCAGCAGTGACACCGGGGAGCTGTTTTTT. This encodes CASSDTGELFF.

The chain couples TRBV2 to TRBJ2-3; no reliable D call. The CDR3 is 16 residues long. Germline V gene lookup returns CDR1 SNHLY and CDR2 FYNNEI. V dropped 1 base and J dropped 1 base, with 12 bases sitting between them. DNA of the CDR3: TGTGCCAGCAGTGAAGTTGTGGTCTTTGGCACAGATACGCAGTATTTT. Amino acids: CASSEVVVFGTDTQYF.

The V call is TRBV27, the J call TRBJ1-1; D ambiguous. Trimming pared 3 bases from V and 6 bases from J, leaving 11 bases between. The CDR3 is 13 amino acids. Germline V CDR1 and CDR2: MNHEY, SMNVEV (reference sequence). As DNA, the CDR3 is TGTGCCAGCAGTTTGGGTGGCGGGGCTGAAGCTTTCTTT. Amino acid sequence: CASSLGGGAEAFF.

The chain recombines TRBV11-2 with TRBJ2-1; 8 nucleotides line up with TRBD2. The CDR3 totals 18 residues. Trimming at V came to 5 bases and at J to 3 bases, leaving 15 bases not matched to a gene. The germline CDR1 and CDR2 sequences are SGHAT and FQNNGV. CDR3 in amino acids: CASSVGGTSNGGYNEQFF. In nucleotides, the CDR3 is TGTGCCAGCAGCGTTGGAGGGACTAGTAATGGAGGCTACAATGAGCAGTTCTTC.

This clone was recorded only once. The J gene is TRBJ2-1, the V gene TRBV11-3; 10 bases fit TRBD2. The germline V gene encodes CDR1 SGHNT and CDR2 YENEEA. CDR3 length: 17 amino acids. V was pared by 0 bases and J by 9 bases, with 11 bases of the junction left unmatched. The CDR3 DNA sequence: TGTGCCAGCAGCTTAGATCAAGGGCTAGCGGGAGCGGGTGAGCAGTTCTTC. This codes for CASSLDQGLAGAGEQFF.